Each of the 3 T cell receptor beta chains below was sequenced from the same sample in a study of type 1 regulatory T cells (dated by TCRdb to 2020 to 2023). Sequencing instrument: Illumina MiSeq. TCRdb passed the public sequencing reads through fastp at Q25 and MiXCR, retaining productive beta sequences. CDR3 protein sequences are deduplicated, and each keeps its most common genes and DNA. The sample table shows about 62,000 distinct CDR3 sequences, and 55% to 65% are seen once. The top ten constitute less than 2% of the sample. These TCRs' antigens remain unknown. Sequencing used cultured non-Tr1 T cells, either the whole culture or a sorted T cell fraction (not recorded which). Interpreted using the paper, the cell subset or site label stands for: non-Tr1 population from the T-allo10 product. These receptors originate from a human donor in good health.

The chain has TRBV30 and TRBJ1-4; D might be TRBD1 (5 bases). Deletions cut 1 base from V and 8 bases from J, with 17 bases between. Germline CDR1 is GTSNPN and CDR2 is SVGIG (reference sequence). This CDR3 has 15 amino acids. The CDR3 sequence is CAWSAIGAETEKLFF. In DNA, the CDR3 is TGTGCCTGGAGTGCAATTGGGGCCGAAACAGAAAAACTGTTTTTT.

The V call is TRBV20-1, the J call TRBJ2-3, with 7 bases lining up with TRBD2. This CDR3 region has 21 residues. V trimming: 2 bases; J trimming: 0 bases; junction bases outside the gene matches: 23. CDR1 is DFQATT and CDR2 is SNEGSKA in the germline V gene (reference sequence). The CDR3 coding sequence is TGCAGTGCTAGATTCGCTAGCGGCTATTCGTCTGGGGTCTCTAGCACAGATACGCAGTATTTT. Protein sequence: CSARFASGYSSGVSSTDTQYF.

The J gene is TRBJ2-2, the V gene TRBV7-2, with TRBD1 identical over 7 bases. The germline gives CDR1 SGHTA, CDR2 FQGNSA. This CDR3 spans 14 amino acids. Losses at the gene ends were 4 bases for V and 4 bases for J; bases not matched to a gene: 3. The DNA of the CDR3 is TGTGCCAGCAGCTCGGGACAGATCACCGGGGAGCTGTTTTTT. Amino acids: CASSSGQITGELFF. Using reference TRBV7-2 and TRBJ2-2 for the parts outside the CDR3, the full variable domain is GAGVSQSPSNKVTEKGKDVELRCDPISGHTALYWYRQSLGQGLEFLIYFQGNSAPDKSGLPSDRFSAERTGGSVSTLTIQRTQQEDSAVYLCASSSGQITGELFFGEGSRLTVL.